This TCR beta chain was found in a study of vaccination effects on CD4 cells after COVID-19. With around ten days of culture completed, CD4+ T cells were isolated. Vaccinated recipients, who were negative for nucleocapsid antibodies, had no history of SARS-CoV-2 infection. A half-medium replacement with IL-2 medium was carried out on days 3 and 7. Study-level points and caveats: In healthy vaccinees, only 1 of 255 vaccine-induced clones cross-reacted with common cold coronaviruses. Both infection-induced and vaccine-induced clones contracted markedly at late post-vaccination timepoints.

The count of this clone is one. Its antigen remains unknown. TCRdb keeps only in-frame clones here, not all; method: immunoSEQ multiplex PCR. The data show some 30,000 clones, roughly 70% seen once. The sequenced sample was CD4+ T cells from PBMCs cultured without peptide, obtained before COVID-19 vaccination. This clonotype was sampled from a human donor who received a COVID-19 vaccine.

The CDR3 region has the DNA TGTGCCAGCTCTTCAAAAGTACCGGGGGCAACCTACAATGAGCAGTTCTTC. Encoded protein: CASSSKVPGATYNEQFF. The V gene is TRBV18, the J gene TRBJ2-1; TRBD1 or TRBD2 may be the D gene (6 bases each). Trimming removed 6 bases at V and 2 bases at J, with 20 bases between. CDR3 length: 17 amino acids. Germline CDR1 is KGHSH and CDR2 is LQKENI.